The clone carrying this TCR beta chain was found a few times. What it recognizes is unknown. TCRdb processed the 5' RACE reads anew with MiXCR; each CDR3 protein has one entry. The sample consists of 450,000 to 650,000 distinct CDR3 sequences, around 15% of them appearing once. This CDR3 spans 17 amino acids. J lost 5 bases, V lost 6 bases, and 16 bases had no gene match. The record originates from a study of identical twins. Study findings and constraints: Monozygotic twins shared more out-of-frame TCR alpha than recombination models predicted. Findings depended on cross-sectional statistics rather than tracking the same donors. With abundant cord blood beta clonotypes, insertions were fewer; memory repertoires showed no such pattern.

These data were also reused for a study on yellow fever vaccine responses in identical twins.

The gene calls are TRBV12-3 or TRBV12-4 and TRBJ1-3; 7 positions match TRBD1. Source material: CD4+ T cells sorted from blood. The sequence derives from a woman younger than 35 in good health. The CDR3, as DNA: TGTGCCAGCAGGGTTGACAGGGCAGTAAACCCGAGAAACACCATATATTTT. Translating gives CASRVDRAVNPRNTIYF.